This is a list of T cell receptor beta chains from one sample in a study of blood T cell repertoires in COVID-19. Libraries were prepared by immunoSEQ multiplex PCR; TCRdb keeps only in-frame clonotypes and omits some of them. The table has roughly 35,000 clones, over 65% seen once. The sequencing input was peripheral blood. The receptor source for this set is a man aged 65-85 years with acute or convalescent COVID-19. Each CDR3 is given with its conserved first and last residue. Each record gives: CDR3 protein, CDR3 DNA, clone size, V gene, D gene, J gene. D genes are given only for firm matches. Where a row states a size, it is once, few, many or the class of an expanded clone; other rows omit it.

CAISESMGGGIEETQYF TGTGCCATCAGTGAGTCGATGGGAGGAGGGATTGAAGAGACCCAGTACTTC . TRBV10-3 . TRBJ2-5
CSVVGGQGKAGELFF TGCAGCGTTGTAGGAGGACAGGGGAAGGCCGGGGAGCTGTTTTTT once TRBV29-1 TRBD1 TRBJ2-2
CASSLYGANVLTF TGTGCCAGCAGCTTGTATGGGGCCAACGTCCTGACTTTC . TRBV5-4 . TRBJ2-6
CASRRTGGYEQYF TGCGCCAGCAGACGAACAGGGGGGTACGAGCAGTACTTC . TRBV4-1 TRBD1 TRBJ2-7
CASSQALMNTEAFF TGTGCCAGCAGTCAGGCACTGATGAACACTGAAGCTTTCTTT . TRBV6-5 . TRBJ1-1
CASSEVTGGSYGYTF TGTGCCAGCAGTGAGGTAACAGGGGGTAGCTATGGCTACACCTTC once TRBV6-1 TRBD1 TRBJ1-2
CASSQSRGENTEAFF TGCGCCAGCAGTCAATCTCGCGGGGAGAACACTGAAGCTTTCTTT . TRBV23-1 . TRBJ1-1
CASRTTGGGNYGYTF TGTGCCAGCAGGACGACAGGCGGGGGCAACTATGGCTACACCTTC . TRBV6-5 . TRBJ1-2
CASSRDRGRGGNTIYF TGCGCCAGCAGCCGAGACAGGGGGCGCGGTGGAAACACCATATATTTT . TRBV4-3 TRBD1 TRBJ1-3
CASSRWISTGRGTEAFF TGTGCCAGCAGCCGGTGGATTTCGACAGGGCGAGGCACTGAAGCTTTCTTT few TRBV6-2/TRBV6-3 TRBD1 TRBJ1-1
CASSLKTGLVATNEKLFF TGTGCCAGCAGCTTAAAGACAGGACTCGTTGCAACTAATGAAAAACTGTTTTTT once TRBV11-3 . TRBJ1-4
CAISDGVGREVYEQYF TGTGCCATCAGTGACGGGGTGGGGCGGGAAGTCTACGAGCAGTACTTC few TRBV10-3 . TRBJ2-7
CASSLALGRVDYEQYF TGCGCCAGCAGCTTGGCCCTCGGGAGGGTGGACTACGAGCAGTACTTC few TRBV5-1 TRBD2 TRBJ2-7
CASSKGGSGSSYNEQFF TGTGCCAGCAGCAAAGGTGGATCGGGGTCCTCCTACAATGAGCAGTTCTTC . TRBV21-1 . TRBJ2-1
CASSEPGITGELFF TGTGCCAGCAGTGAACCAGGAATCACCGGGGAGCTGTTTTTT . TRBV2 . TRBJ2-2
CAWMADTEAFF TGTGCCTGGATGGCGGACACTGAAGCTTTCTTT . TRBV30 . TRBJ1-1
CASLVFRGGGYEQYF TGTGCCAGCTTAGTATTCCGAGGGGGCGGCTACGAGCAGTACTTC . TRBV6-5 TRBD1 TRBJ2-7
CASSPGTGGLNTEAFF TGTGCCAGCTCACCCGGGACAGGGGGACTGAACACTGAAGCTTTCTTT . TRBV18 TRBD1 TRBJ1-1